Detailed here is one T cell receptor (beta chain). Germline V gene data show CDR1 as SGHVS and CDR2 as FQNEAQ. The CDR3 runs to 12 residues. With 5 bases removed from V and 4 bases from J, the gap between germline ends came to 5 bases. Authors' data handling: Researchers report that nucleated cell counts were estimated from reference gene primer amplification. Profiled with immunoSEQ multiplex PCR; TCRdb holds only in-frame clones, not every one. V, J and clone size were drawn from that table, and D and trimming were deduced from the DNA. In the table there are roughly 160,000 clones, approximately 85% of which are singletons. The data are from a study of blood T cell repertoires in COVID-19. Background on the study: The United States, Italy and Spain supplied acute and convalescent COVID-19 samples. In each case, the material was cDNA or gDNA derived from T cells, B-cell-depleted T cells, or PBMCs.

The clonotype was recovered from a woman aged 55-69 years with COVID-19, enrolled during active disease. The chain recombines TRBV7-8 with TRBJ2-2, with D unresolved. The specimen was peripheral blood. Written as DNA, the CDR3 is TGTGCCAGCAGCGGTAGCACCGGGGAGCTGTTTTTT. Its protein is CASSGSTGELFF.